This is a list of T cell receptor beta chains from one sample in a study of shared T cell receptors in the human thymus. The repertoire was sequenced with immunoSEQ multiplex PCR; TCRdb's copy has only in-frame clones and lacks some. The sample shows 700,000 to 750,000 clones, approximately 83% of them seen only once. This sample also belongs to another study, concerning human thymus T cells.

Sequencing was carried out using thymocytes. The receptors derive from a girl under three years old with a congenital heart defect. CDR3s include the opening cysteine and the closing phenylalanine or tryptophan. The D gene is left open where the match is weak. Clone size is given for some rows only: seen once, a few or many times, or a class if the clone is expanded.

len	v_gene	d_gene	j_gene	abundance	CDR3nt	CDR3aa
15	TRBV5-6	.	TRBJ1-4	.	TGTGCCAGCAGCTCCAAGACAGGTACCAATGAAAAACTGTTTTTT	CASSSKTGTNEKLFF
15	TRBV7-9	TRBD1	TRBJ1-1	once	TGTGCCAGCAGCTTCGACAGGGCGATGAACACTGAAGCTTTCTTT	CASSFDRAMNTEAFF
15	TRBV4-1	.	TRBJ1-3	.	TGCGCCAGCAGCCAAGATGGGAGTCCTGGAAACACCATATATTTT	CASSQDGSPGNTIYF
15	TRBV6-4	TRBD2	TRBJ2-1	.	TGTGCCAGCAAGGATAGCGGGGGTTCCTACAATGAGCAGTTCTTC	CASKDSGGSYNEQFF
14	TRBV15	.	TRBJ2-3	.	TGTGCCACGCATACCGGGAATAACACAGATACGCAGTATTTT	CATHTGNNTDTQYF
19	TRBV7-2	.	TRBJ2-7	.	TGTGCCAGCAGCTTACTTAAACACTACGCCCATCCGAGCTCCTACGAGCAGTACTTC	CASSLLKHYAHPSSYEQYF
19	TRBV13	TRBD2	TRBJ2-1	.	TGTGCCAGCAGCTTAGGCTGGTTGGCTAGCGGGGGAACCTACAATGAGCAGTTCTTC	CASSLGWLASGGTYNEQFF
17	TRBV28	TRBD1	TRBJ1-6	once	TGTGCCAGCAGTTATGATCCGAGGGACAGCGAAAATTCACCCCTCCACTTT	CASSYDPRDSENSPLHF
14	TRBV15	.	TRBJ1-4	.	TGTGCCACCAGCAGAACTCAGACGGGGGAAAAACTGTTTTTT	CATSRTQTGEKLFF
15	TRBV19	.	TRBJ1-5	.	TGTGCCAGTAGTATAGGGGGGGGGACCAATCAGCCCCAGCATTTT	CASSIGGGTNQPQHF
18	TRBV5-8	TRBD1	TRBJ1-5	.	TGTGCCAGCAGCTTGGTCGGGACAGGGGGCAATAGCAATCAGCCCCAGCATTTT	CASSLVGTGGNSNQPQHF
17	TRBV5-5	TRBD1	TRBJ2-7	.	TGTGCCAGCAGCCCGGCAGGGGGCAGGATTCTATCCTACGAGCAGTACTTC	CASSPAGGRILSYEQYF